One sample yielded the 5 T cell receptor beta chains listed below, sequenced in a study of blood T cell repertoires in COVID-19. Assay: immunoSEQ multiplex PCR; the TCRdb copy retains only in-frame clones and omits some. The table lists 95,000 to 100,000 clones, roughly four fifths of them singletons, with 24% in the top ten. Sequenced material: peripheral blood. Source of these receptors: a human donor in a cohort sampled during active COVID-19.

The chain employs TRBV10-1 and TRBJ2-7; 8 bases are a match to TRBD2. V shed 7 bases and J 3 bases; nucleotides not matched to a gene: 8. The CDR3 is 14 residues long. From germline, CDR1 is WNHNN and CDR2 SYGVQD (reference sequence). The CDR3 DNA reads as TGCGCCAGCAATCTTCGGGGGGGCCACTACGAGCAGTACTTC. Protein: CASNLRGGHYEQYF.

This clone appeared a few times. This chain connects TRBV11-2 to TRBJ2-7, with TRBD2 matching 13 bases. The germline V gene has CDR1 SGHAT and CDR2 FQNNGV. The CDR3 consists of 15 residues. Trimming cost V 5 bases and J 1 base; bases outside gene matches: 2. The chain's CDR3 is CASSRTSGSSYEQYF. CDR3 in DNA: TGTGCCAGCAGCCGGACTAGCGGGAGTTCCTACGAGCAGTACTTC.

The genes are TRBV7-2 and TRBJ1-1; D may be TRBD1 (6 bases). CDR3 length equals 15 residues. Germline CDR1 reads SGHTA; CDR2 reads FQGNSA. With 5 bases removed from V and 4 bases from J, the gap between germline ends came to 17 bases. CDR3 loop: CASSLQGLKLTEAFF. In DNA form, the CDR3 reads TGTGCCAGCAGCCTACAGGGATTAAAGCTCACTGAAGCTTTCTTT.

The sample holds a few counts of this clone. The chain combines TRBV5-6 with TRBJ1-5; 8 nucleotides align to TRBD1. Trimming at V came to 0 bases and at J to 3 bases, leaving 5 bases not matched to a gene. In germline, CDR1 is SGHDT, CDR2 YYEEEE. The CDR3 covers 16 residues. CDR3 coding DNA: TGTGCCAGCAGCTTGGCCAGGACAGGGTCCAATCAGCCCCAGCATTTT. Its translation: CASSLARTGSNQPQHF.

The chain is built from TRBV27 and TRBJ2-7; a weak D match, TRBD1 (6 bases). V shed 6 bases and J shed 0 bases, with 18 bases lying between them. Per the germline V gene, CDR1 is MNHEY and CDR2 is SMNVEV (reference sequence). The CDR3 runs to 16 residues. CDR3 nucleotide sequence: TGTGCCAGCAGACGAAAGGATCAGGGGAGCTCCTACGAGCAGTACTTC. Amino acids: CASRRKDQGSSYEQYF.